This passage covers 15 T cell receptor beta chains from one sample sequenced in a study of neurological immune-mediated disorders. TCRdb called the 5' RACE reads again in MiXCR, with one record for every CDR3 protein. The sample holds about 48,000 distinct CDR3 sequences; 1.9% are singletons and the top ten take under 2.5%. The specimen was PBMCs. These TCRs come from a woman in her 40s with multiple sclerosis.

This clonotype came up many times. The chain has TRBV5-6 and TRBJ1-6, with D uncertain. The CDR3 spans 11 residues. Germline V gene data show CDR1 as SGHDT and CDR2 as YYEEEE. V lost 3 bases to trimming and J lost 14 bases, with 9 bases between them. In nucleotides, the CDR3 is TGTGCCAGCAGCTACAGCGGGGCCCTCCACTTT. It translates to CASSYSGALHF.

The table lists this clonotype with many counts. V usage is TRBV15 and J usage is TRBJ2-1, with 11 bases fitting TRBD2. This CDR3 region has 15 residues. The ends lost 6 bases at V and 10 bases at J; junction bases unmatched: 11. CDR1 and CDR2 (germline): LNHNV, YYDKDF (reference sequence). CDR3: CATRTGTSGRLEQFF. The CDR3 DNA is TGTGCCACCAGAACCGGGACTAGCGGCCGCCTAGAGCAGTTCTTC.

This clonotype was picked up many times. The chain links TRBV9 to TRBJ1-3, with D possibly being TRBD1 (5 bases). This CDR3 has 16 amino acids. V was shortened by 3 bases and J by 0 bases, with 13 bases between the two germline ends. CDR1 SGDLS and CDR2 YYNGEE come from the germline V gene. CDR3 sequence reads: CASSARGDSSGNTIYF. CDR3 nucleotides: TGTGCCAGCAGCGCGAGAGGCGACAGCTCTGGAAACACCATATATTTT. Full variable domain (rest looked up from reference TRBV9 and TRBJ1-3): DSGVTQTPKHLITATGQRVTLRCSPRSGDLSVYWYQQSLDQGLQFLIQYYNGEERAKGNILERFSAQQFPDLHSELNLSSLELGDSALYFCASSARGDSSGNTIYFGEGSWLTVV.

This clonotype was found many times. The genes are TRBV2 and TRBJ1-3, with D unresolved. V lost 6 bases and J lost 2, with 14 bases in between. The CDR3 covers 15 residues. Germline V lookup: CDR1 SNHLY, CDR2 FYNNEI. The CDR3 DNA follows: TGTGCCAGCAGCTCCACCCACGGGACTGGAAACACCATATATTTT. Residues: CASSSTHGTGNTIYF.

This clonotype came up many times. The chain links TRBV4-1 to TRBJ2-1, with 7 bases matching TRBD2. This CDR3 has 16 residues. Germline assignment: CDR1 MGHRA and CDR2 YSYEKL. V gave up 0 bases and J gave up 2 bases; unmatched junction bases: 4. CDR3 nucleotide sequence: TGCGCCAGCAGCCAAGAAGGGACTACAACCTACAATGAGCAGTTCTTC. Its protein product is CASSQEGTTTYNEQFF.

Ten or more counts support this clonotype. This chain uses TRBV3-1 with TRBJ2-7; D gene uncertain. The germline V and J ends were trimmed by 3 bases and 3 bases, with 9 bases remaining between them. The CDR3 sequence is 13 residues long. Germline CDR1 and CDR2: LGHDT and YNNKEL (reference sequence). The CDR3 sequence is CASSQVGNYEQYF. CDR3 DNA: TGTGCCAGCAGCCAGGTGGGAAACTACGAGCAGTACTTC.

There are many counts of this clonotype. V is TRBV20-1 and J is TRBJ2-4; 9 bases match TRBD1. Germline CDR1 DFQATT, CDR2 SNEGSKA (reference sequence). This CDR3 spans 16 amino acids. V gave up 3 bases and J gave up 1 base; unmatched junction bases: 7. The CDR3 protein is CSARRWTGAAKNIQYF. The CDR3 nucleotides are TGCAGTGCTAGGCGATGGACAGGGGCGGCCAAAAACATTCAGTACTTC.

This clonotype was seen repeatedly, ten times or more. The chain is built from TRBV15 and TRBJ2-2, with D perhaps TRBD1 or TRBD2 (5 bases each). V was shortened by 2 bases and J by 7 bases, with 11 bases between the two germline ends. The CDR3 covers 14 residues. Germline values: CDR1 LNHNV, CDR2 YYDKDF (reference sequence). CDR3 loop: CATSRPSGSGELFF. The CDR3 nucleotides are TGTGCCACCAGCAGACCTTCAGGGAGCGGGGAGCTGTTTTTT.

In this sample, this clonotype turned up many times. V and J are TRBV16 and TRBJ1-1, with 10 bases that match TRBD1. Germline lookup yields CDR1 KGHSY and CDR2 FQNENV. The CDR3 has 14 residues. With 5 bases clipped from V and 3 bases from J, the junction kept 3 bases outside the gene matches. The CDR3 loop is CASSEGTGDTEAFF. In nucleotides, the CDR3 is TGTGCCAGCAGCGAGGGGACAGGGGACACTGAAGCTTTCTTT.

There are many counts of this clonotype. The V and J genes are TRBV7-2 and TRBJ1-4; tentatively, D is TRBD1 (5 bases). V was shortened by 5 bases and J by 12 bases, with 16 bases between the two germline ends. The CDR3 is 13 residues long. The germline V gene has CDR1 SGHTA and CDR2 FQGNSA. The CDR3 coding sequence is TGTGCCAGCAGCCTAGGAGGGGAAGGGGAACTGTTTTTT. Protein product: CASSLGGEGELFF.

This clonotype was counted many times. A much larger clone sits a single nucleotide away, making a read error possible. The CDR3 sequence: CSAGGQLGQPQHF. CDR3 DNA: TGCAGTGCGGGGGGGCAGCTCGGCCAGCCCCAGCATTTT. This chain connects TRBV20-1 to TRBJ1-5; maybe TRBD1 (6 bases). CDR3 length: 13 amino acids. Trimming took 6 bases from V and 7 from J, leaving 16 bases between them. Per the germline V gene, CDR1 is DFQATT and CDR2 is SNEGSKA (reference sequence).

This clonotype was detected ten times or more. V usage is TRBV7-2 and J usage is TRBJ1-5; tentatively, D is TRBD1 (5 bases). This CDR3 has 15 residues. The V end was cut by 2 bases, the J end by 5 bases, with 13 bases between. CDR1 and CDR2 (germline): SGHTA, FQGNSA. The CDR3 bases are TGTGCCAGCAGCTTATCAACAGGAGGGGATCAGCCCCAGCATTTT. Protein sequence: CASSLSTGGDQPQHF.

This clonotype was recorded many times. The chain links TRBV6-6 to TRBJ2-3; D possibly corresponds to TRBD1 (6 bases). Looked up from germline, CDR1 is MNHNY and CDR2 is SVGAGI (reference sequence). V lost 8 bases and J lost 4, with 16 bases in between. The CDR3 sequence is 14 residues long. CDR3 nucleotide sequence: TGTGCCAGCCGACTTTCAGGGGTCCCAGATACGCAGTATTTT. Its protein is CASRLSGVPDTQYF.

This clonotype has ten or more counts. This chain uses TRBV5-1 with TRBJ2-7; 12 positions agree with TRBD1. V shed 4 bases and J 7 bases; nucleotides not matched to a gene: 6. The CDR3 runs to 14 residues. Germline assignment: CDR1 SGHRS and CDR2 YFSETQ. CDR3 loop: CASSPGQGAREQYF. The CDR3 DNA reads TGCGCCAGCAGCCCGGGACAGGGGGCGCGAGAGCAGTACTTC.

This clonotype was seen many times. The chain links TRBV7-9 to TRBJ1-1; tentatively, D is TRBD1 (5 bases). From germline, CDR1 is SEHNR and CDR2 FQNEAQ (reference sequence). The CDR3 covers 13 residues. The germline V and J ends were trimmed by 8 bases and 0 bases, with 10 bases remaining between them. This CDR3 reads CASEGRMNTEAFF. CDR3 coding DNA: TGTGCCAGCGAGGGACGGATGAACACTGAAGCTTTCTTT. Complete variable domain (other parts from reference TRBV7-9 and TRBJ1-1): DTGVSQNPRHKITKRGQNVTFRCDPISEHNRLYWYRQTLGQGPEFLTYFQNEAQLEKSRLLSDRFSAERPKGSFSTLEIQRTEQGDSAMYLCASEGRMNTEAFFGQGTRLTVV.